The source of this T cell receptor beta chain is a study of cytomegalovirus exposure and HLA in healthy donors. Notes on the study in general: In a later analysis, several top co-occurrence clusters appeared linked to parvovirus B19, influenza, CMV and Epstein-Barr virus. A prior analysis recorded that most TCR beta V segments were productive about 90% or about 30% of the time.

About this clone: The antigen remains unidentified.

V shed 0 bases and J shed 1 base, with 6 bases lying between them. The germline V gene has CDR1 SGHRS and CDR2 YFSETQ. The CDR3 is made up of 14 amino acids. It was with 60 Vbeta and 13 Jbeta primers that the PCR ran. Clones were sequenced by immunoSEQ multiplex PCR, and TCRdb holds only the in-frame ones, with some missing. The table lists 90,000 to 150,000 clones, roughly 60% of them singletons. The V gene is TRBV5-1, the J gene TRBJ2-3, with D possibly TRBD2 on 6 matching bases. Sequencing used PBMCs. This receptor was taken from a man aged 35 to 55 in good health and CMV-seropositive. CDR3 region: CASSLAGGTDTQYF. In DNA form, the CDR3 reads TGCGCCAGCAGCTTGGCGGGGGGCACAGATACGCAGTATTTT.